This TCR beta chain is from a study of blood T cell repertoires in COVID-19. Germline assignment: CDR1 MNHNS and CDR2 SASEGT. The length of the CDR3 is 16 residues. V trimming: 0 bases; J trimming: 8 bases; junction bases outside the gene matches: 8. Measured with immunoSEQ multiplex PCR; TCRdb has only the in-frame clones, and not every one. The sample lists roughly 76,000 clones; 87% were seen once. The V and J genes are TRBV6-1 and TRBJ2-1; 9 nucleotides agree with TRBD2. The sample consisted of peripheral blood. The TCR sequence derives from a man aged 25-40 years with acute or convalescent COVID-19. This CDR3 reads CASSEALAGGPDEQFF. For the CDR3, the DNA is TGTGCCAGCAGTGAAGCGCTGGCGGGAGGGCCGGATGAGCAGTTCTTC.